This TCR beta chain was sequenced in a study of shared clonotypes between healthy human individuals. Study-wide results and limits: Clonotype sharing among donors, it was expected, would be affected by sequencing depth. The generation probabilities recorded for non-shared clonotypes fell below those of clonotypes shared by all four donors.

Libraries were prepared by immunoSEQ multiplex PCR; TCRdb keeps only in-frame clonotypes and omits some of them. The repertoire consists of 180,000 or so clones, with over 85% occurring once and the leading ten covering roughly 0.07%. Germline V gene sequence: CDR1 MDHEN, CDR2 SYDVKM. This CDR3 contains 14 residues. Trimming removed 3 bases from V and 6 bases from J, with 11 bases in between. As to this clone: What it binds is not known.

Donors had no recently reported acute infections or vaccinations and were HIV-negative. The J gene is TRBJ1-4, the V gene TRBV28; D is perhaps TRBD1 (5 bases). This sequence originates from a woman in her 30s in good health. Material for sequencing was naive CD4+ T cells sorted from blood. Subset denoted: CD45RA+ positively selected. CDR3 sequence reads: CASSFWQGDEKLFF. In DNA, the CDR3 is TGTGCCAGCAGTTTTTGGCAGGGTGATGAAAAACTGTTTTTT.